This T cell receptor (beta chain) derives from a study of blood T cell repertoires in COVID-19. Study-wide context: COVID-19 samples collected from the United States, Italy and Spain covered acute and convalescent phases.

This CDR3 region has 12 residues. V lost 3 bases, J lost 9 bases, and 9 bases lay in between. Sequencing was performed with immunoSEQ multiplex PCR; in TCRdb, only in-frame clones are kept and a portion is missing. Among 150,000 to 200,000 clones listed, about 81% were seen once. The receptor was derived from a human donor in a cohort sampled during active COVID-19. The specimen was peripheral blood. The rearrangement links TRBV12-3 or TRBV12-4 to TRBJ2-1; possibly TRBD2 for D (5 bases). Written as DNA, the CDR3 is TGTGCCAGCAGTTTGGAGGAAATTGAGCAGTTCTTC. Its translation is CASSLEEIEQFF.